This T cell receptor beta chain was sequenced for a study of cytomegalovirus exposure and HLA in healthy donors (dated by TCRdb to the late 2010s). Background on the whole study: According to an earlier analysis of several hundred of the donors, some 180 million T cells yielded 90 million to 140 million unique TCR beta sequences and 276 Gb of sequence data. A later genetic analysis used genome-wide SNP genotypes for about 60% of the roughly 700 donors, treating that subset as a discovery cohort. Along with the approximately 670-subject first cohort, a separate validation cohort of over a hundred different subjects was used. Five DR-DQ haplotypes were handled as single units for association and clustering because linkage in the cohort was strong. An earlier analysis of 500 to 750 of the donors applied high-throughput TCR beta sequencing to assess whether each TCR beta V gene segment acted as functional or pseudogenic. Typing coverage varied by locus: roughly 629-630 donors for A, B, C, DRB1 and DQB1; approximately 520 for DQA1; some 610 for DPA1; some 470 for DPB1. About 300 gigabases of sequencing data and around 85 million unique TCR sequences made up an early release that covered roughly 670 HLA-typed donors. HLA typing covered class I and class II loci at four-digit resolution. A later analysis re-analyzed previously published TCR beta repertoires from roughly 630 donors and added high-resolution HLA genotyping to study TCR occurrence patterns. The genetic ancestry cluster associated with self-reported Caucasian donors included 81% of the roughly 400 genotyped donors. To predict cytomegalovirus infection status, the study combined high-throughput TCR immunosequencing, statistical association of individual TCRs with disease status, and machine learning. Donor age, sex, ethnicity and CMV serostatus were compiled alongside the repertoire data. The study was designed to test whether signatures of past pathogen exposure could be identified by cataloging public T cell receptors. All discovery cohort repertoires had been generated on a single sequencing platform. The T cell repertoires of 666 subjects were profiled by immunosequencing and related to cytomegalovirus serostatus. On average, around 230,000 unique TCR beta nucleotide sequences were sequenced per donor among 300 to 500 genotyped donors of the cohort, with roughly 18% of those sequences being non-productive. In the later analysis, no new phenotypic data were used to find candidate immune exposures; instead, reliance was placed on TCR beta sequences and their occurrence across donors. The study at large found these results: Because some donors lacked HLA typing at each locus, the association tests relied only on the typed subset. Assigning TCR associations to individual alleles was difficult when HLA alleles, especially DR and DQ, strongly co-occurred. In this cohort, only TCR beta chains were sequenced, and detectable features were limited by the absence of alpha or paired-chain data. Roughly uniform sequencing depth across donors was assumed in presence/absence analyses, although this assumption may not hold. In a later analysis, the rate of TCR association differed among HLA loci, with DRB1 alleles having the most associated TCRs and HLA-C alleles having the fewest. Several of the top co-occurrence clusters appeared to be linked to parvovirus B19, influenza, CMV and Epstein-Barr virus, according to a later analysis. The classifier was reported to diagnose cytomegalovirus status with high specificity and sensitivity in both the original cohort and the validation cohort. Correlated functional status among segregating V segments might be attributable to linkage disequilibrium, but an unknown experimental factor could not be ruled out. At a false discovery rate of 0.05, a later analysis linked fewer than 20,000 TCR beta sequences to specific HLA alleles. An association between a missense DCLRE1C variant and V-gene and J-gene trimming of TCR beta chains was found in a later genetic analysis and replicated in an independent cohort. In a later analysis, most CMV-associated TCR beta chains were found to appear HLA-restricted, with HLA associations seemingly driven largely by CMV exposure. Three of the identified cytomegalovirus-associated TCR beta chains were confirmed in vitro to be specific for cytomegalovirus antigens. In an earlier analysis of fewer than 750 of the donors, most TCR beta V segments were observed in productive rearrangements about 87% or about 30% of the time, broadly matching IMGT annotations. CMV serostatus was the only immune exposure information available for the cohort. According to the authors, the approach could potentially be generalized to other disease states and immunological phenotypes. Compared with equally common non-associated chains, HLA-associated TCR beta chains in a later analysis were more clonally expanded and had lower generation probabilities. A group of highly shared sequence variants was considered likely to be a technical artifact of the sequencing pipeline. Most TCR sequences were seen in very few donors, while some public TCRs were found in many individuals. Because counts were too low, seventeen rarely observed V segments, including chromosome 9 orphons, were left out of the earlier analysis of about 500 of the donors. In the study, approximately 160 TCR beta chains were listed as associated with cytomegalovirus. Some IMGT-functional V segments, including TRBV6-2 and TRBV6-3, could not be told apart with the 87-base-pair reads, so those segments were excluded. A further reported finding was that TCR beta sequences accurately predicted the HLA-A and HLA-B alleles for most subjects in the first cohort. According to a later genetic analysis, donors in an Asian-associated ancestry cluster had fewer N-insertions in productive TCRs than the approximately 710-donor mean.

The library relied on the immunoSEQ multiplex PCR assay. For the multiplex PCR, a mixture combining 60 forward primers for TCR Vbeta segments and 13 reverse primers for TCR Jbeta segments was used. The CDR3 region of rearranged TCR beta genes was amplified from genomic DNA with a multiplex PCR assay. On the Illumina HiSeq System, the amplified TCR beta libraries were sequenced as 87-base-pair reads. Regarding the original processing steps: A later analysis counted approximately 84 million unique TCR beta chains across the 550 to 700 repertoires, and approximately 11 million of these chains were shared by at least two donors. Raw reads were error-corrected and collapsed into unique sequences by a nearest-neighbor algorithm in which closely related sequences were merged to remove PCR and sequencing errors. Alignment of CDR3 sequences to IMGT reference sequences was used to assign V, D and J gene segments. Each retained sequence needed at least a six-nucleotide match to both a V gene segment and a J gene segment. A rearrangement counted as productive if the CDR3 had no stop codons and remained in frame with V and J, and every other rearrangement counted as non-productive. Following IMGT convention, CDR3 was defined as the stretch from the second conserved V-encoded cysteine to the conserved J-encoded phenylalanine. In an earlier analysis of roughly 580 of the donors, sequences lacking an unambiguous match to a single V gene segment were excluded. An earlier analysis of a few hundred of the donors called V segments functional above 56.7% productive rearrangements and segregating when the between-donor standard deviation exceeded 5%. A statistical classification framework was built to diagnose cytomegalovirus status from the catalog of TCR beta chain sequences. V and J gene assignment, in a later analysis, came from comparing TCR nucleotide sequences with IMGT/GENE-DB human TR gene sequences. Using the TCRdist pipeline, a later analysis assigned CDR3 sequences along with most-parsimonious VDJ recombination scenarios. In a later analysis, every TCR beta chain was defined by the combination of its CDR3 amino acid sequence and its V-gene family, and reads without a unique V-gene family were dropped. To address suspected cross-contamination and a sequencing artifact, a later analysis removed some 620 highly shared, low-generation-probability nucleotide sequences. In a later analysis, a clonal expansion index for each public chain was calculated from normalized within-repertoire ranks of inferred template counts. In a later analysis, generation probabilities were computed with a VDJ recombination model fitted to out-of-frame rearrangements, and the resulting probabilities were checked against IGoR. A later analysis scored TCR-TCR, TCR-HLA and TCR-CMV co-occurrence with hypergeometric tests, applying a repertoire-size bias correction to TCR pairs. To estimate false discovery rates, a later analysis permuted the HLA or CMV assignments 20 times. A later analysis grouped co-occurring TCRs with DBSCAN, adding TCRdist sequence similarity when clustering within HLA-allele-positive subsets. For co-occurrence clustering, repertoires with fewer than 30,000 or more than 120,000 public chains were excluded, along with a handful of repertoires with anomalous nucleotide sharing. TCRdb took this table from immuneACCESS and kept in-frame rearrangements with V and J called. Such tables lack part of the clones; where checked against another copy, unresolved V genes explain under half of the gap, and the rest is unexplained. V and J calls and clone size are copied from that table; D and trimming were computed from the DNA. The sample data list 200,000 or so clones, and over 60% of these were observed just once. The ten largest make up over 0.55% of the sample.

In total, fewer than 750 healthy bone marrow donors made up the cohort. At the time of sampling, every cohort member was nominally healthy, though immune exposures that went unrecorded were likely present. The donor was CMV seronegative and was included in the group of around 320 seronegative cohort members. Every donor gave a peripheral blood sample, and the peripheral blood mononuclear cells from that sample were used for TCR beta sequencing. The Qiagen DNeasy Blood Extraction Kit was used to extract genomic DNA from the blood cell samples. CDR1 and CDR2 are read off the germline V gene (reference sequence) as SGHNT and YYREEE. Spanning cysteine to phenylalanine, the CDR3 consists of 12 amino acids. Only CDR3 DNA is held: 36 bases, read in frame from base 1. V has 6 bases trimmed and J has 7 bases trimmed; junction bases matching no gene number 3. Worth noting for this clone: This clone's antigen is unknown. It has no much larger one-base neighbor in the sample; base qualities were not kept.

The chain links TRBV5-4 with TRBJ2-7; TRBD2 aligns with 11 central bases. The sequence was collected from a man between 18 and 35 years old in good health and CMV-seronegative. The material sequenced was PBMCs. CDR3 region: CASISGRGEQYF. The nucleotide sequence reads as follows: TGTGCCAGCATTAGCGGGAGGGGTGAGCAGTACTTC.